The clone carrying this T cell receptor (beta chain) has a handful of counts. V lost 1 base to trimming and J lost 4 bases; unmatched junction nucleotides: 8. This CDR3 is built from 18 residues. Germline CDR1 is SGHVS and CDR2 is FNYEAQ. These data originate in a study of T-cell memory formation after mild COVID-19. TCRdb redid the calling of the 5' RACE reads with MiXCR, one entry per CDR3 protein. The sample lists 85,000 to 120,000 distinct CDR3 sequences; about a sixth were seen once. This clonotype originated in an adult woman who had mild COVID-19 (a few samples of this study predate the infection). Cell type and time point are not known. This sequence joins TRBV7-6 and TRBJ2-1, with 12 bases that match TRBD2. Sequencing used PBMCs or a T cell subset sorted from them (not recorded which). The CDR3 DNA is TGTGCCAGCAGCTTAGGCCTAGCGGGAGGGCCGAGATACAATGAGCAGTTCTTC. Translated: CASSLGLAGGPRYNEQFF.